Below, 12 T cell receptor beta chains from the same sample are listed, as sequenced in a study of OX40 agonist ivuxolimab in advanced cancers. Some clones are missing from TCRdb's copy, which holds only in-frame ones; the method was immunoSEQ multiplex PCR. The sample carries 10,000 to 15,000 clones, 80% to 95% recorded once. The sequencing here drew on CD4+ or CD8+ T cells sorted from blood, taken in a trial of the OX40 agonist ivuxolimab. The origin of the receptors is an adult with an advanced solid tumor such as melanoma, head and neck, liver or kidney cancer.

The rearrangement uses TRBV9 and TRBJ2-3, with a possible D match to TRBD2 (7 bases). Looked up from germline, CDR1 is SGDLS and CDR2 is YYNGEE. The CDR3 runs 16 residues. V gave up 2 bases and J gave up 2 bases, with 15 bases separating them. Here the CDR3 reads CASSVTGGPITDTQYF. The CDR3 DNA reads TGTGCCAGCAGCGTCACGGGGGGCCCGATCACAGATACGCAGTATTTT.

V and J are TRBV15 and TRBJ2-7, with D perhaps TRBD2 (5 bases). Looked up from germline, CDR1 is LNHNV and CDR2 is YYDKDF (reference sequence). Trimming pared 5 bases from V and 3 bases from J, leaving 14 bases between. There are 14 residues in the CDR3. The CDR3 DNA sequence: TGTGCCACCAGCCCCCGGACTGCTGGCTACGAGCAGTACTTC. Protein product: CATSPRTAGYEQYF. Looking up the rest from reference TRBV15 and TRBJ2-7 gives the full variable domain: DAMVIQNPRYQVTQFGKPVTLSCSQTLNHNVMYWYQQKSSQAPKLLFHYYDKDFNNEADTPDNFQSRRPNTSFCFLDIRSPGLGDTAMYLCATSPRTAGYEQYFGPGTRLTVT.

V is TRBV27 and J is TRBJ2-3, with 7 nucleotides matching TRBD2. Germline V gene data show CDR1 as MNHEY and CDR2 as SMNVEV (reference sequence). V lost 3 bases and J lost 2; bases outside the gene matches: 2. The CDR3 contains 14 residues. Here the CDR3 DNA reads TGTGCCAGCAGTTTGGGAGGGTACACAGATACGCAGTATTTT. It encodes CASSLGGYTDTQYF.

V usage is TRBV10-3 and J usage is TRBJ2-7; TRBD2 matches at 10 bases. V was clipped by 2 bases and J by 3 bases; unmatched bases: 1. The CDR3 is 14 amino acids. Germline V gives CDR1 ENHRY, CDR2 SYGVKD. CDR3 protein: CAISEGTSVYEQYF. The CDR3 DNA reads TGTGCCATCAGTGAGGGGACTAGCGTCTACGAGCAGTACTTC.

The genes are TRBV4-3 and TRBJ1-6, with 7 bases identical to TRBD1. Germline-derived CDR1 and CDR2 are LGHNA and YSLEER. CDR3 length equals 18 residues. V lost 3 bases and J lost 7; bases outside the gene matches: 15. The DNA for the CDR3 is TGCGCCAGCAGCCACCTGTCGTCCGGGACAGCAACAAATTCACCCCTCCACTTT. Its translation: CASSHLSSGTATNSPLHF.

The rearrangement uses TRBV6-1 and TRBJ2-7; no reliable D call. From germline, CDR1 is MNHNS and CDR2 SASEGT. The CDR3 sequence is 16 residues long. V was pared by 2 bases and J by 3 bases, with 17 bases between. CDR3 loop: CASSESPAVSYYEQYF. CDR3 in DNA: TGTGCCAGCAGTGAAAGCCCCGCCGTGTCCTACTACGAGCAGTACTTC.

Only one count was recorded for this clone. The chain carries TRBV9 and TRBJ1-4; possibly TRBD1 for D (5 bases). Per germline, CDR1 SGDLS and CDR2 YYNGEE. Trimming removed 3 bases from V and 15 bases from J, with 21 bases in between. This CDR3 spans 14 amino acids. CDR3 sequence (DNA): TGTGCCAGCAGCGCCGACTCATCGGGACTCCTGATGTTTTTT. The encoded protein is CASSADSSGLLMFF.

The chain has TRBV7-6 and TRBJ1-2, with TRBD1 matching over 11 bases. The CDR3 runs 16 residues. Losses at the gene ends were 5 bases for V and 6 bases for J; bases not matched to a gene: 11. Germline V CDR1 and CDR2: SGHVS, FNYEAQ. CDR3 sequence (DNA): TGTGCCAGCAGCGAATCCGGGACAGGGGGGACTAATGGCTACACCTTC. This encodes CASSESGTGGTNGYTF. Variable domain in full (rest from reference TRBV7-6 and TRBJ1-2): GAGVSQSPRYKVTKRGQDVALRCDPISGHVSLYWYRQALGQGPEFLTYFNYEAQQDKSGLPNDRFSAERPEGSISTLTIQRTEQRDSAMYRCASSESGTGGTNGYTFGSGTRLTVV.

Concerning this clone: Because the CDR3 is missing its conserved closing phenylalanine or tryptophan, this is likely a read error. The DNA is left out, because the CDR3 cannot be placed on it with certainty; the CDR3 is given as TCRdb lists it. The gene calls are TRBV21-1 and TRBJ1-2; the D call of TRBD1 is as the table states it, not checked on the DNA. TRBV21-1 represents a pseudogene. The CDR3 numbers 12 amino acids, ends counted. CDR3: CASSKRTAGARQ.

This clone was counted a single time. The chain carries TRBV13 and TRBJ1-1; D ambiguous. Germline values: CDR1 PRHDT, CDR2 FYEKMQ (reference sequence). The CDR3 is 14 residues long. With 0 bases removed from V and 1 base from J, the gap between germline ends came to 6 bases. The CDR3 nucleotides are TGTGCCAGCAGCTTAGGATACGGGAACACTGAAGCTTTCTTT. This sequence encodes CASSLGYGNTEAFF.

For the CDR3, the DNA is TGTGCCAGCAGTGCAGCTTTCAGGGGAAGGGAGCAGTTCTTC. Its protein is CASSAAFRGREQFF. The chain joins TRBV6-5 to TRBJ2-1; D possibly corresponds to TRBD1 (6 bases). The CDR3 sequence is 14 residues long. Germline V gene data show CDR1 as MNHEY and CDR2 as SVGAGI. V gave up 5 bases and J gave up 10 bases, with 18 bases separating them.

The J gene is TRBJ1-6, the V gene TRBV6-1; D unclear. V lost 2 bases and J lost 3, with 11 bases in between. CDR3 length: 16 residues. Germline assignment: CDR1 MNHNS and CDR2 SASEGT. The CDR3 DNA sequence: TGTGCCAGCAGTGAACTCCGGGGTCACTATAATTCACCCCTCCACTTT. This encodes CASSELRGHYNSPLHF.